Listed below are T cell receptor beta chains from one sample, sequenced in a study of blood T cells in healthy people across ages. TCRdb called the 5' RACE reads again in MiXCR, with one record for every CDR3 protein. The table lists 800,000 to 950,000 distinct CDR3 sequences, roughly 52% of them singletons. The sample comprised blood. These receptors were obtained from a man younger than 40 in good health. Both conserved end residues are trimmed from each CDR3.

>TRBJ2-4|14|TRBV7-2
ASSPTVGLAVGIQY
>TRBJ1-2|11|TRBV4-1
ASSLERNYGYT
>TRBJ2-3|14|TRBV6-4
ASSDSSGGATDTQY
>TRBJ1-4|17|TRBV7-6
ASSLESFGEDRGNEKLF
>TRBJ2-1|13|TRBV7-3
ASSRRDRVDDEQF
>TRBJ2-2|13|TRBV20-1
SARENFGNTGELF
>TRBJ2-3|15|TRBV20-1
SARPGLAGGATDTQY
>TRBJ2-3|15|TRBV4-1
ASSQDYFGAGTDTQY
>TRBJ2-5|12|TRBV12-3/TRBV12-4
ASSPMSRVETQY
>TRBJ2-3|11|TRBV20-1
SARLRGTDTQY
>TRBJ2-1|13|TRBV6-2/TRBV6-3
ASRSLAGGYNEQF
>-|12|TRBV6-5
ASGTGQGRYEQY
>-|14|TRBV7-9
ASSLGKAGLDYEQY
>TRBJ2-1|17|TRBV5-1
ASNSGTSGNLRSYNEQF
>TRBJ1-3|13|TRBV12-3/TRBV12-4
ASSSGTVSGNTIY
>TRBJ1-1|9|TRBV7-2
ASSLEGEAF
>TRBJ1-1|10|TRBV7-9
ASSLGRSEAF
>TRBJ2-7|13|TRBV7-2
ASSLGQVRSYEQY
>TRBJ2-3|14|TRBV7-2
ASSLGLAGLTDTQY
>TRBJ2-1|13|TRBV6-1
ASSERGLGLGEQF